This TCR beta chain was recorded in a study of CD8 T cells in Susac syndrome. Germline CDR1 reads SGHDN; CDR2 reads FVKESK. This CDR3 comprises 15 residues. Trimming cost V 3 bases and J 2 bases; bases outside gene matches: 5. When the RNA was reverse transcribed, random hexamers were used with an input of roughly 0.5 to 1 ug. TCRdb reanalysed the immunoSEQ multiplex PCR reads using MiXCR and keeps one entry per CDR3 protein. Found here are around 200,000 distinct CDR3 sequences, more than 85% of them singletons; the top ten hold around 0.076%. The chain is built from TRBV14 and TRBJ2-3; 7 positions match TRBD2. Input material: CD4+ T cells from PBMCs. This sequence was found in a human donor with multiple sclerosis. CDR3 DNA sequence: TGTGCCAGCAGCCAGGGAGGGGCGTTCACAGATACGCAGTATTTT. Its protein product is CASSQGGAFTDTQYF. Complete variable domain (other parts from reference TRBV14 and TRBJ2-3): EAGVTQFPSHSVIEKGQTVTLRCDPISGHDNLYWYRRVMGKEIKFLLHFVKESKQDESGMPNNRFLAERTGGTYSTLKVQPAELEDSGVYFCASSQGGAFTDTQYFGPGTRLTVL.